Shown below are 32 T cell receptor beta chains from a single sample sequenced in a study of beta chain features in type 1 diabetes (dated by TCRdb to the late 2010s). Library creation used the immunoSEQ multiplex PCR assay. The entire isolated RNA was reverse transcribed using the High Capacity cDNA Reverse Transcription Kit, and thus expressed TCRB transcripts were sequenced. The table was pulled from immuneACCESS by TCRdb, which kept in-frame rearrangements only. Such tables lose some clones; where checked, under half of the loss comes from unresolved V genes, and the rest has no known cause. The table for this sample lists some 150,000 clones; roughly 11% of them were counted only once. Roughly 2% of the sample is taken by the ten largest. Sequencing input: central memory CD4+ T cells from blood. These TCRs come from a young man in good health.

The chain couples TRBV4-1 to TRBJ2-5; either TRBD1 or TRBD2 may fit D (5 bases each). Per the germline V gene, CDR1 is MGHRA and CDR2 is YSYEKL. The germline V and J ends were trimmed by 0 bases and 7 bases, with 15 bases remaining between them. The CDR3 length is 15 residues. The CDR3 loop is CASSQERRGTGTQYF. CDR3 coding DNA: TGCGCCAGCAGCCAAGAGCGCCGGGGCACGGGGACCCAGTACTTC.

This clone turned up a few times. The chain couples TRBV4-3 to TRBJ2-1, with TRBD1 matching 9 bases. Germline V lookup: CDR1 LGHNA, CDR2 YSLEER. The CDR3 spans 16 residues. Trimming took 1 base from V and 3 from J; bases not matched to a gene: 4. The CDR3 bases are TGCGCCAGCAGCCAAGGTGGGACAGGGAACTACAATGAGCAGTTCTTC. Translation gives CASSQGGTGNYNEQFF.

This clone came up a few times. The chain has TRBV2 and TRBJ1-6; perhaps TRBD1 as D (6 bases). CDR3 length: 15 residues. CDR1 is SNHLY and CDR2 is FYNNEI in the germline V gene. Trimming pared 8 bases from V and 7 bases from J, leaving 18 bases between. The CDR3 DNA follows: TGTGCCAGCTCAACAGGGAAGGTTCAAAATTCACCCCTCCACTTT. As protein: CASSTGKVQNSPLHF.

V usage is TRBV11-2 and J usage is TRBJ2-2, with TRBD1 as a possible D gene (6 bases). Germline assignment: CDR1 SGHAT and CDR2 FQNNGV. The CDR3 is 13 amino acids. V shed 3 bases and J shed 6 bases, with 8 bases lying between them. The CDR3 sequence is CASSFQGSGELFF. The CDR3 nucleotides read TGTGCCAGCAGCTTCCAGGGGTCCGGGGAGCTGTTTTTT.

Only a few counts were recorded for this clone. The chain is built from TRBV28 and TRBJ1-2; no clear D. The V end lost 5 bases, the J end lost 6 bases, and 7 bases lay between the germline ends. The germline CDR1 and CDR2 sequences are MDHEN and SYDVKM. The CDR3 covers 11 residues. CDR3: CASSRQDGYTF. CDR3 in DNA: TGTGCCAGCAGTCGTCAAGATGGCTACACCTTC.

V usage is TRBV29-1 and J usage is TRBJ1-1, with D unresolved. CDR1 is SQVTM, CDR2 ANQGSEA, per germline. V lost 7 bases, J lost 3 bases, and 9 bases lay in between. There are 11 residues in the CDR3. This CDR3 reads CSDGSYTEAFF. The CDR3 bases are TGCAGCGATGGGTCGTACACTGAAGCTTTCTTT. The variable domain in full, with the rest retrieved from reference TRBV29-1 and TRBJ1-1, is SAVISQKPSRDICQRGTSLTIQCQVDSQVTMMFWYRQQPGQSLTLIATANQGSEATYESGFVIDKFPISRPNLTFSTLTVSNMSPEDSSIYLCSDGSYTEAFFGQGTRLTVV.

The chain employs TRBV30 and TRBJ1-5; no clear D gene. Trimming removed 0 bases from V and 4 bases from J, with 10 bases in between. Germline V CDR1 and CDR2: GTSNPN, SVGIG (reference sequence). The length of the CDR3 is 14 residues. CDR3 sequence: CAWSVRLSNQPQHF. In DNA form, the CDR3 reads TGTGCCTGGAGTGTGAGGTTGAGTAATCAGCCCCAGCATTTT.

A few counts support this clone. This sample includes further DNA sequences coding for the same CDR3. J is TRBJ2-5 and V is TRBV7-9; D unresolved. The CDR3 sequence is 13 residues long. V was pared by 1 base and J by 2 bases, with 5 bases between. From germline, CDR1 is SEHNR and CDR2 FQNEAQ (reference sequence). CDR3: CASSLGFQETQYF. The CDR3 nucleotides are TGTGCCAGCAGCTTAGGGTTTCAAGAGACCCAGTACTTC.

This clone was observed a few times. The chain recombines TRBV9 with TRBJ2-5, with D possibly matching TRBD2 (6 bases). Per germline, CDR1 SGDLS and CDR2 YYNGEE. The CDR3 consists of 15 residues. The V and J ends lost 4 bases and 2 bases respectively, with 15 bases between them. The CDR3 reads CASSLGTWRQETQYF. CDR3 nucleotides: TGTGCCAGCAGCCTTGGGACTTGGCGGCAAGAGACCCAGTACTTC.

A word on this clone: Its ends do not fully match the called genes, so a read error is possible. The CDR3 DNA reads as TGCAGCGTTGGTTCGGGAGGGGGGACCACAAATACGCAGTATTTT. The encoded protein is CSVGSGGGTTNTQYF. V usage is TRBV29-1 and J usage is TRBJ2-3; 8 bases align to TRBD2. Germline V CDR1 and CDR2: SQVTM, ANQGSEA. The CDR3 has 15 amino acids.

The CDR3 spells CASSLETGEQFF. The DNA of the CDR3 is TGTGCCAGCAGCTTAGAGACGGGCGAGCAGTTCTTC. The J gene is TRBJ2-1, the V gene TRBV7-6; D unclear. Germline V gene data show CDR1 as SGHVS and CDR2 as FNYEAQ. The CDR3 runs to 12 residues. The V gene lost 1 base and the J gene lost 10 bases, with 8 bases spanning the gap.

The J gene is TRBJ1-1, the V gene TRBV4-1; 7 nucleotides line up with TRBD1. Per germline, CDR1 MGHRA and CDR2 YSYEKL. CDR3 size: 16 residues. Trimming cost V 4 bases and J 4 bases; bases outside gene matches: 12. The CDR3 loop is CASSPSPLQGRTEAFF. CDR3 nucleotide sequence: TGCGCCAGCAGCCCTAGCCCCCTACAGGGGCGCACTGAAGCTTTCTTT.

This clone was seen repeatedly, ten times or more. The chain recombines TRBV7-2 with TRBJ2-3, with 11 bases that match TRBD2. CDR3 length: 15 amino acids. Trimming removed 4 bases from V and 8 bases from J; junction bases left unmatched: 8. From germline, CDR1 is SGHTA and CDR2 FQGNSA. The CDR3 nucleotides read TGTGCCAGCAGCTCCCCGGGACTAGCGGCCGGTACGCAGTATTTT. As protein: CASSSPGLAAGTQYF.

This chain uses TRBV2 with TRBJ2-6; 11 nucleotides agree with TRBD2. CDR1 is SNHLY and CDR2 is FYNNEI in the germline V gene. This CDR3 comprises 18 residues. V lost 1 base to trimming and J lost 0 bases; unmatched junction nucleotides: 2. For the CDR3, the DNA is TGTGCCAGCAGTGAAGGACTAGCGGGACCCTCTGGGGCCAACGTCCTGACTTTC. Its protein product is CASSEGLAGPSGANVLTF.

CDR3 sequence: CASSESWESGYTF. The CDR3 DNA reads as TGTGCCAGCAGTGAATCGTGGGAGTCGGGCTACACCTTC. The chain carries TRBV6-1 and TRBJ1-2; D gene uncertain. V lost 2 bases to trimming and J lost 8 bases, with 12 bases between them. From germline, CDR1 is MNHNS and CDR2 SASEGT. The length of the CDR3 is 13 residues.

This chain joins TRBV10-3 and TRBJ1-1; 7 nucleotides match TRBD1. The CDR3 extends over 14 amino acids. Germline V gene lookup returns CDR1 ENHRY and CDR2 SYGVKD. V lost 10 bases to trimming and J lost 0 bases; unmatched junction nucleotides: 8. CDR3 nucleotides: TGTGCCACCGGGGGACAGCCCATGAACACTGAAGCTTTCTTT. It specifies CATGGQPMNTEAFF.

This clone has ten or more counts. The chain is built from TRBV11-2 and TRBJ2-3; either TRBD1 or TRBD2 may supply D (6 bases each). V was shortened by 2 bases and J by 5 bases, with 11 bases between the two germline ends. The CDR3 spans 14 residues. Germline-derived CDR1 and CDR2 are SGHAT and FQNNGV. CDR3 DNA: TGTGCCAGCAGCTTAACGGGGGCCCGAGATACGCAGTATTTT. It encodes CASSLTGARDTQYF.

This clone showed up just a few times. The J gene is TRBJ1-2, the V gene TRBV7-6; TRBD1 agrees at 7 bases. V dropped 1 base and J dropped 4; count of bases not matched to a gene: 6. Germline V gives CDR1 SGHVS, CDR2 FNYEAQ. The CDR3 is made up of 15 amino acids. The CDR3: CASSLGEGATYGYTF. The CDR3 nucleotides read TGTGCCAGCAGCTTAGGGGAGGGGGCCACCTATGGCTACACCTTC.

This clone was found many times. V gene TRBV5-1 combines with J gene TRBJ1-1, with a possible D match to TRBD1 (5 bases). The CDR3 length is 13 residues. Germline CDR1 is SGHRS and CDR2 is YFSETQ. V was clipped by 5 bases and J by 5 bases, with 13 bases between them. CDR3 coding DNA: TGCGCCAGCAGAGGGGTATCAGGGACTGAAGCTTTCTTT. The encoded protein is CASRGVSGTEAFF.

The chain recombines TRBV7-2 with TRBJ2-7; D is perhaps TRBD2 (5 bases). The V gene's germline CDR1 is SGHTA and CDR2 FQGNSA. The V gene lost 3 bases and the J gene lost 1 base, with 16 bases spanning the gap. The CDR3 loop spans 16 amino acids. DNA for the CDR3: TGTGCCAGCAGCTTCTTTGCGGGCGCGAGTTCCTACGAGCAGTACTTC. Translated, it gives CASSFFAGASSYEQYF. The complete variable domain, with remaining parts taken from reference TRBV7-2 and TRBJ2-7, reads GAGVSQSPSNKVTEKGKDVELRCDPISGHTALYWYRQSLGQGLEFLIYFQGNSAPDKSGLPSDRFSAERTGGSVSTLTIQRTQQEDSAVYLCASSFFAGASSYEQYFGPGTRLTVT.

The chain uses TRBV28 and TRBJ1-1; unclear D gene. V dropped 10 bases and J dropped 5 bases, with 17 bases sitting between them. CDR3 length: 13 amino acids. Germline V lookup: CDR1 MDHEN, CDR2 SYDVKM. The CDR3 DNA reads TGTGCCACCCTCTACGGGATGATGACTGAAGCTTTCTTT. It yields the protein CATLYGMMTEAFF.

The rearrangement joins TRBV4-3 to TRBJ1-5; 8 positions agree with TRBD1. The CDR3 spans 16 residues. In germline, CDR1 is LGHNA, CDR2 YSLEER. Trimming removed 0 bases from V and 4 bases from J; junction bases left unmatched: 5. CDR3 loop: CASSQDTGGNNQPQHF. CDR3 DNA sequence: TGCGCCAGCAGCCAAGACACAGGGGGAAATAATCAGCCCCAGCATTTT.

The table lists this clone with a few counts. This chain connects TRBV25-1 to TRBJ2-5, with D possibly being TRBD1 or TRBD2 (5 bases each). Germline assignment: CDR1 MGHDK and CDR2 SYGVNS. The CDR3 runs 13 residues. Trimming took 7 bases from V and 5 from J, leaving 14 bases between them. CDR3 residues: CASTRGSKETQYF. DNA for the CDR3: TGTGCCAGCACTCGGGGCTCGAAGGAGACCCAGTACTTC.

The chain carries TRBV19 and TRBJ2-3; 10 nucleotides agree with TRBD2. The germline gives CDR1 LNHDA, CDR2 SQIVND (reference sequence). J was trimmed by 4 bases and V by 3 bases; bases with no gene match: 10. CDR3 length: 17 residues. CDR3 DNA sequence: TGTGCCAGTAGTATTTCCACCTCGGGACTAGCGTCAGATACGCAGTATTTT. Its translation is CASSISTSGLASDTQYF.

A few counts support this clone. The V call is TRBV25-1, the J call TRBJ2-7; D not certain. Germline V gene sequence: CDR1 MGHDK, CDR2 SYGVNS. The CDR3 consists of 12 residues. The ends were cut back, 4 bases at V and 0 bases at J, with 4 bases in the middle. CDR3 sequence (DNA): TGTGCCAGCAGTGGTAGCTCCTACGAGCAGTACTTC. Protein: CASSGSSYEQYF.

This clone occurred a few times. The CDR3 DNA is TGTGCCAGCAGCTTTTGGCGGGGCCCCTACAATGAGCAGTTCTTC. Translation gives CASSFWRGPYNEQFF. V gene TRBV7-2 combines with J gene TRBJ2-1; TRBD2 is a possible D gene (6 bases). The CDR3 consists of 15 residues. Germline values: CDR1 SGHTA, CDR2 FQGNSA. V shed 3 bases and J shed 2 bases, with 11 bases lying between them.

The CDR3 DNA reads as TGCAGCGTTGAGGCAGACACAGATACGCAGTATTTT. As protein: CSVEADTDTQYF. V gene TRBV29-1 combines with J gene TRBJ2-3; no firm D call. The CDR3 contains 12 residues. CDR1 is SQVTM, CDR2 ANQGSEA, per germline. Between the trimmed V and J ends, which lost 3 bases and 2 bases, there was a span of 6 bases.

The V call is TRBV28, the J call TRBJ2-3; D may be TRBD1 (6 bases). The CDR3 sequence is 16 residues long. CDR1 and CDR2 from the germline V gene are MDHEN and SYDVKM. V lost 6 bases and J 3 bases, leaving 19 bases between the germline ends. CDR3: CASRVVRGVRTDTQYF. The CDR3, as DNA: TGTGCCAGCAGGGTAGTCAGGGGCGTTCGGACAGATACGCAGTATTTT.

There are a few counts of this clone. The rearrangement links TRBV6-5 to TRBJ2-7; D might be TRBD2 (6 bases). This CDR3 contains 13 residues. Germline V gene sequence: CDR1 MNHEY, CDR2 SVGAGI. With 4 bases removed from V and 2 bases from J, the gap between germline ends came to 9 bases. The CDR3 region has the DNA TGTGCCAGCAGTTCGGGGGTCCCCTACGAGCAGTACTTC. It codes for CASSSGVPYEQYF.

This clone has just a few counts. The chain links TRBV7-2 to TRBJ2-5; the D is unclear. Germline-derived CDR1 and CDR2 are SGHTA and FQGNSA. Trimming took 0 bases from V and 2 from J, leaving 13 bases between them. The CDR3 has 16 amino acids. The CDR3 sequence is CASSLAAQRVQETQYF. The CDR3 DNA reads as TGTGCCAGCAGCTTAGCGGCCCAGCGTGTGCAAGAGACCCAGTACTTC.

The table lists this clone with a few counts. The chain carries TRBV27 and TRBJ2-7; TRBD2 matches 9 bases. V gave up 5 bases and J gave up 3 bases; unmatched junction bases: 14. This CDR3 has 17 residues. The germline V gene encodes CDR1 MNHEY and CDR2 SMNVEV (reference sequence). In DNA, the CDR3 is TGTGCCAGCAGTCCCCTCGCGGGGGGGCGGCATCGCTACGAGCAGTACTTC. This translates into CASSPLAGGRHRYEQYF.

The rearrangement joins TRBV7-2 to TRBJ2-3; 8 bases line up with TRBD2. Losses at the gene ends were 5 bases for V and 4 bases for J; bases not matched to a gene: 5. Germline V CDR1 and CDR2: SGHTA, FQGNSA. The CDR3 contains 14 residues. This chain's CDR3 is CASSARTSSDTQYF. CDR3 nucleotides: TGTGCCAGCAGCGCCAGGACTAGCTCAGATACGCAGTATTTT.